This entry lists 8 T cell receptor beta chains sequenced from one sample in a study of blood T cell repertoires in COVID-19 (dated by TCRdb to the early 2020s). The method was the immunoSEQ multiplex PCR assay. Held by TCRdb, this immuneACCESS table contains in-frame sequences only and omits some clones. Under half of the omission traces to an unresolved V gene where checked; the cause of the rest is unknown. The table for this sample lists 40,000 or so clones; approximately 80% of them were counted only once. The ten largest clones take up roughly 10% of the sample. The sample was peripheral blood. The origin of the receptors is a man in his sixties in a cohort sampled during active COVID-19.

The chain joins TRBV5-1 to TRBJ1-2, with 8 nucleotides matching TRBD1. The V gene's germline CDR1 is SGHRS and CDR2 YFSETQ. The CDR3 has 15 residues. Trimming took 1 base from V and 1 from J; bases not matched to a gene: 3. CDR3 in DNA: TGCGCCAGCAGCTTGTCAGGGGGCGTTAACTATGGCTACACCTTC. It encodes CASSLSGGVNYGYTF.

This clone turned up a few times. The chain employs TRBV30 and TRBJ1-6, with no clear D. This CDR3 comprises 13 residues. Between the trimmed V and J ends, which lost 4 bases and 9 bases, there was a span of 13 bases. Germline V gene sequence: CDR1 GTSNPN, CDR2 SVGIG (reference sequence). The CDR3 here is CAWNPTAGSPLHF. The CDR3 region has the DNA TGTGCCTGGAACCCAACGGCAGGTTCACCCCTCCACTTT.

V gene TRBV12-5 combines with J gene TRBJ2-3, with D maybe TRBD1 (6 bases). V lost 4 bases and J lost 5, with 16 bases in between. CDR1 and CDR2 (germline): LGHNT, FRNRAP. The CDR3 extends over 15 amino acids. CDR3 in DNA: TGTGCTAGTGGTTCGGGCAGGGTCAGGGGAGATACGCAGTATTTT. This sequence encodes CASGSGRVRGDTQYF.

The V and J genes are TRBV10-3 and TRBJ2-3, with 9 bases identical to TRBD2. CDR1 ENHRY and CDR2 SYGVKD come from the germline V gene. The CDR3 has 17 residues. V lost 0 bases, J lost 6 bases, and 10 bases stayed unmatched. The CDR3 protein is CAISESNGGRAGDTQYF. In DNA form, the CDR3 reads TGTGCCATCAGTGAGTCGAACGGCGGGAGGGCAGGGGATACGCAGTATTTT.

V is TRBV6-2 or TRBV6-3 and J is TRBJ2-1, with TRBD1 matching 8 bases. The V gene's germline CDR1 is MNHEY and CDR2 SVGEGT. V gave up 2 bases and J gave up 6 bases; unmatched junction bases: 0. This CDR3 is 13 amino acids long. CDR3 region: CASSYDRGNEQFF. The DNA for the CDR3 is TGTGCCAGCAGTTACGACAGGGGCAATGAGCAGTTCTTC.

This chain uses TRBV3-1 (or the pseudogene TRBV3-2) with TRBJ1-2; D remains ambiguous. The CDR3 has 11 amino acids. V shed 8 bases and J shed 2 bases, with 6 bases lying between them. Germline CDR1 LGHDT, CDR2 YNNKEL (reference sequence). As DNA, the CDR3 is TGTGCCAGCTTCCAGAACTATGGCTACACCTTC. This gives the protein CASFQNYGYTF.

The chain joins TRBV7-9 to TRBJ2-7, with D perhaps TRBD1 (6 bases). Germline assignment: CDR1 SEHNR and CDR2 FQNEAQ (reference sequence). CDR3 length: 16 amino acids. Between the trimmed V and J ends, which lost 1 base and 6 bases, there was a span of 19 bases. The CDR3 coding sequence is TGTGCCAGCAGCTTAGGGGGAGTACAGGGCCGTCGCGAGCAGTACTTC. Protein: CASSLGGVQGRREQYF.

The chain uses TRBV7-2 and TRBJ2-1, with a tentative D call TRBD2 (5 bases). This CDR3 has 12 amino acids. V dropped 3 bases and J dropped 8 bases, with 8 bases sitting between them. The germline V gene has CDR1 SGHTA and CDR2 FQGNSA. The CDR3 DNA reads TGTGCCAGCAGCTTCGGGGTGGATGAGCAGTTCTTC. Translating it yields CASSFGVDEQFF.